Below are 24 T cell receptor beta chains sequenced from a single sample in a study of shared clonotypes between healthy human individuals. Sequencing was performed with immunoSEQ multiplex PCR; in TCRdb, only in-frame clones are kept and a portion is missing. The table records under 1,100,000 clones, around 75% of them present only once. Material: memory CD4+ T cells sorted from blood. As for subset: CD45RA-negative fraction. Receptor source: a man younger than 35 in good health.

This clone was recorded a few times. The V call is TRBV5-1, the J call TRBJ1-1; D may be TRBD1 (6 bases). The germline V gene encodes CDR1 SGHRS and CDR2 YFSETQ. V lost 3 bases to trimming and J lost 5 bases, with 17 bases between them. This CDR3 is 15 amino acids long. The CDR3 nucleotides read TGCGCCAGCAGCTCTCGGACAGACCCTATGACTGAAGCTTTCTTT. It specifies CASSSRTDPMTEAFF.

A note on this clone: This probably arose from a read error, given a far larger clone one base away. Other nucleotide sequences from this sample produce the same CDR3. The gene calls are TRBV5-8 and TRBJ2-3; D is unresolved. CDR1 and CDR2 from the germline V gene are SGHTS and YDEGEE. The CDR3 extends over 11 amino acids. V lost 2 bases and J lost 2, with 0 bases in between. CDR3 nucleotide sequence: TGTGCCAGCAGCTTCACAGATACGCAGTATTTT. This gives the protein CASSFTDTQYF.

The chain recombines TRBV27 with TRBJ1-1; unclear D gene. Germline values: CDR1 MNHEY, CDR2 SMNVEV (reference sequence). The V end was cut by 8 bases, the J end by 0 bases, with 10 bases between. The CDR3 has 13 amino acids. This CDR3 is CASGSQMNTEAFF. CDR3 nucleotide sequence: TGTGCCAGCGGGAGCCAGATGAACACTGAAGCTTTCTTT.

The chain employs TRBV5-6 and TRBJ2-3, with unresolved D. The CDR3 has 13 amino acids. The germline V and J ends were trimmed by 4 bases and 3 bases, with 9 bases remaining between them. Germline CDR1 reads SGHDT; CDR2 reads YYEEEE. The DNA of the CDR3 is TGTGCCAGCAGCCGACGAAGGACAGATACGCAGTATTTT. Translating it yields CASSRRRTDTQYF.

This rearrangement joins TRBV7-2 to TRBJ2-3; 9 bases are a match to TRBD2. Germline lookup yields CDR1 SGHTA and CDR2 FQGNSA. The CDR3 sequence is 18 residues long. Unmatched junction bases numbered 10, after V lost 1 base and J lost 2 bases. In DNA form, the CDR3 reads TGTGCCAGCAGCTTAGTGAGCGGTCTAGCGGGGCCCACAGATACGCAGTATTTT. Protein sequence: CASSLVSGLAGPTDTQYF.

The genes are TRBV29-1 and TRBJ1-2; tentatively, D is TRBD1 (5 bases). V was pared by 2 bases and J by 3 bases, with 10 bases between. The CDR3 sequence is 13 residues long. Germline CDR1 and CDR2: SQVTM and ANQGSEA. The CDR3 loop reads CSVEWDPYYGYTF. DNA of the CDR3: TGCAGCGTTGAATGGGACCCTTACTATGGCTACACCTTC.

The J gene is TRBJ2-7, the V gene TRBV29-1; D gene ambiguous. The germline CDR1 and CDR2 sequences are SQVTM and ANQGSEA. This CDR3 spans 13 amino acids. V was clipped by 6 bases and J by 2 bases, with 14 bases between them. The chain's CDR3 is CSVALTGTYEQYF. The CDR3 DNA sequence: TGCAGCGTCGCCCTGACGGGTACCTACGAGCAGTACTTC.

This chain joins TRBV27 and TRBJ2-1; D may be TRBD2 (6 bases). Looked up from germline, CDR1 is MNHEY and CDR2 is SMNVEV (reference sequence). The V end was cut by 6 bases, the J end by 0 bases, with 6 bases between. This CDR3 contains 13 residues. In DNA form, the CDR3 reads TGTGCCAGCAGAGCGGGCTCCTACAATGAGCAGTTCTTC. Translating gives CASRAGSYNEQFF.

V is TRBV19 and J is TRBJ1-6; perhaps TRBD1 as D (5 bases). The germline V and J ends were trimmed by 7 bases and 8 bases, with 12 bases remaining between them. Germline CDR1 LNHDA, CDR2 SQIVND (reference sequence). This CDR3 is 13 amino acids long. Here the CDR3 DNA reads TGTGCCAGTACTGGGACCAGAGATTCACCCCTCCACTTT. It yields the protein CASTGTRDSPLHF.

The chain employs TRBV19 and TRBJ2-7, with TRBD2 matching 7 bases. Germline lookup yields CDR1 LNHDA and CDR2 SQIVND (reference sequence). J lost 2 bases, V lost 5 bases, and 9 bases had no gene match. The CDR3 has 15 residues. CDR3 sequence reads: CASSLSPSGAYEQYF. The CDR3 DNA reads TGTGCCAGTAGTTTATCTCCTAGCGGAGCCTACGAGCAGTACTTC. Full variable domain (rest looked up from reference TRBV19 and TRBJ2-7): DGGITQSPKYLFRKEGQNVTLSCEQNLNHDAMYWYRQDPGQGLRLIYYSQIVNDFQKGDIAEGYSVSREKKESFPLTVTSAQKNPTAFYLCASSLSPSGAYEQYFGPGTRLTVT.

The V call is TRBV10-1, the J call TRBJ1-1; no definite D call. This CDR3 has 15 amino acids. V was clipped by 0 bases and J by 2 bases, with 10 bases between them. Germline V gene sequence: CDR1 WNHNN, CDR2 SYGVQD (reference sequence). CDR3 region: CASSESSRSNTEAFF. For the CDR3, the DNA is TGCGCCAGCAGTGAGTCGAGCAGGTCTAACACTGAAGCTTTCTTT.

The genes are TRBV6-5 and TRBJ2-3; the D gene is possibly TRBD2 (6 bases). This CDR3 has 13 amino acids. Trimming shortened V by 0 bases and J by 8 bases, and 9 bases separated the two germline ends. Per germline, CDR1 MNHEY and CDR2 SVGAGI. CDR3 protein: CASSYSLGGTQYF. CDR3 bases: TGTGCCAGCAGTTACTCGCTGGGGGGTACGCAGTATTTT.

This clone has a handful of counts. The CDR3 reads CASSEQGQDGEQFF. CDR3 sequence (DNA): TGTGCCAGCAGTGAACAGGGGCAGGACGGTGAGCAGTTCTTC. The rearrangement joins TRBV6-1 to TRBJ2-1; D might be TRBD1 (6 bases). CDR3 size: 14 residues. The germline V gene has CDR1 MNHNS and CDR2 SASEGT. The germline V and J ends were trimmed by 2 bases and 9 bases, with 14 bases remaining between them.

This rearrangement joins TRBV11-2 to TRBJ1-2; tentatively, D is TRBD1 (5 bases). Germline values: CDR1 SGHAT, CDR2 FQNNGV. The V end was cut by 3 bases, the J end by 6 bases, with 20 bases between. The CDR3 is 16 amino acids. This chain's CDR3 is CASSFMRSGEGDGYTF. The CDR3 nucleotides read TGTGCCAGCAGCTTCATGAGGTCGGGGGAAGGGGATGGCTACACCTTC.

The rearrangement joins TRBV6-1 to TRBJ1-1, with D unclear. The CDR3 extends over 13 amino acids. With 7 bases removed from V and 2 bases from J, the gap between germline ends came to 11 bases. Germline assignment: CDR1 MNHNS and CDR2 SASEGT. The CDR3 DNA reads TGTGCCAGCACCGGGCAGTCCAACACTGAAGCTTTCTTT. Its protein product is CASTGQSNTEAFF.

The chain couples TRBV5-1 to TRBJ2-7, with D possibly being TRBD2 (6 bases). CDR1 and CDR2 (germline): SGHRS, YFSETQ. The V end was cut by 2 bases, the J end by 6 bases, with 21 bases between. The CDR3 totals 16 residues. The CDR3 region is CASSFQPAGEGVEQYF. Here the CDR3 DNA reads TGCGCCAGCAGCTTCCAACCAGCGGGTGAAGGTGTCGAGCAGTACTTC.

The chain combines TRBV28 with TRBJ2-2; D is possibly TRBD2 (7 bases). Germline values: CDR1 MDHEN, CDR2 SYDVKM. CDR3 length: 17 amino acids. V lost 2 bases to trimming and J lost 4 bases, with 17 bases between them. The CDR3 protein is CASSLKSGGLPTGELFF. The CDR3 region has the DNA TGTGCCAGCAGTTTAAAGTCCGGGGGGCTTCCCACCGGGGAGCTGTTTTTT.

V is TRBV21-1 and J is TRBJ2-5. TRBV21-1 is a recognized pseudogene. The CDR3 is made up of 15 amino acids. This CDR3 reads CAPSHPQDGTETQYF. DNA of the CDR3: TGTGCCCCCAGCCACCCCCAGGACGGTACGGAGACCCAGTACTTC.

The genes are TRBV7-3 and TRBJ2-5; 13 nucleotides align to TRBD2. Germline assignment: CDR1 SGHTA and CDR2 FQGTGA. The CDR3 runs to 16 residues. J lost 4 bases, V lost 5 bases, and 7 bases had no gene match. Here the CDR3 DNA reads TGTGCCAGCAGCCCGGGACTAGCGGGGACAGGAGAGACCCAGTACTTC. This sequence encodes CASSPGLAGTGETQYF.

Here the CDR3 reads CASQVAGTDTQYF. The CDR3 region has the DNA TGCGCCAGCCAGGTCGCAGGCACAGATACGCAGTATTTT. The chain carries TRBV10-1 and TRBJ2-3; no clear D gene. The CDR3 contains 13 residues. Trimming took 8 bases from V and 1 from J, leaving 10 bases between them. CDR1 is WNHNN and CDR2 is SYGVQD in the germline V gene (reference sequence).

The chain joins TRBV5-1 to TRBJ1-6; 9 bases fit TRBD1. Germline V gene lookup returns CDR1 SGHRS and CDR2 YFSETQ. This CDR3 is built from 15 residues. V was pared by 0 bases and J by 10 bases, with 5 bases of the junction left unmatched. In DNA, the CDR3 is TGCGCCAGCAGCTTGGGGGACAGGGAGGGGTCACCCCTCCACTTT. Residues: CASSLGDREGSPLHF.

The chain employs TRBV7-2 and TRBJ2-2, with D perhaps being TRBD1 or TRBD2 (6 bases each). The CDR3 is 15 amino acids. The germline V gene encodes CDR1 SGHTA and CDR2 FQGNSA. The V and J ends lost 2 bases and 8 bases respectively, with 15 bases between them. This chain's CDR3 is CASSLWGAVAGELFF. The CDR3 bases are TGTGCCAGCAGCTTATGGGGGGCGGTTGCAGGGGAGCTGTTTTTT.

This clone has only a few counts. The rearrangement uses TRBV7-2 and TRBJ2-3; 11 positions match TRBD2. Looked up from germline, CDR1 is SGHTA and CDR2 is FQGNSA. This CDR3 spans 17 amino acids. The trim removed 0 bases at V and 3 bases at J, leaving 5 bases unmatched. CDR3 region: CASSLASGGAATDTQYF. DNA for the CDR3: TGTGCCAGCAGCTTAGCTAGCGGGGGGGCTGCGACAGATACGCAGTATTTT.

Points on this clone: Additional DNA sequences in this sample encode the identical CDR3. The CDR3 region has the DNA TGTGCCAGCAAGGGGCGGTTGAACACTGAAGCTTTCTTT. Translation: CASKGRLNTEAFF. V is TRBV6-1 and J is TRBJ1-1, with D perhaps matching TRBD1 (5 bases). V was clipped by 7 bases and J by 0 bases, with 9 bases between them. Germline-derived CDR1 and CDR2 are MNHNS and SASEGT. There are 13 residues in the CDR3.